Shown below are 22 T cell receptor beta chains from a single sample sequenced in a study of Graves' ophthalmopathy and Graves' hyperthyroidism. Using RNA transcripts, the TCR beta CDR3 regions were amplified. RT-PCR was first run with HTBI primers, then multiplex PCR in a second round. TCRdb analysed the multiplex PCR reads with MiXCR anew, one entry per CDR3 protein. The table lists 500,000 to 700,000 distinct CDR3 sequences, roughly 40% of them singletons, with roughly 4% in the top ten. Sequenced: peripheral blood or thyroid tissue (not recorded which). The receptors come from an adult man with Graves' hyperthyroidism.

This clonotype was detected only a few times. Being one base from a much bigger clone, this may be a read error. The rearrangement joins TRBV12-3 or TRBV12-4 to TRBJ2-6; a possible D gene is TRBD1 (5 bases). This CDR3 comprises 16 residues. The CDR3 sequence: CASSLAGFSGANALTF. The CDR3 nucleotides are TGTGCCAGCAGCCTTGCAGGGTTCTCTGGGGCCAACGCCCTGACTTTC.

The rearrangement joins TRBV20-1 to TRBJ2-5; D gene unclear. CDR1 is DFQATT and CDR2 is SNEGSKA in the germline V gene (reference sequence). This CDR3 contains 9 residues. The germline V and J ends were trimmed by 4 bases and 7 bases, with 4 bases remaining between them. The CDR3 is CSATGTQYF. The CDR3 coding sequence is TGCAGTGCTACCGGGACCCAGTACTTC.

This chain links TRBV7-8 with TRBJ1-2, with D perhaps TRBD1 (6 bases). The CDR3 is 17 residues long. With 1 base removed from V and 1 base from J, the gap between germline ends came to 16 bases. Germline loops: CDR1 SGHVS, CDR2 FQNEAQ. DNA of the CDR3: TGTGCCAGCAGCTTAGAAGGGGGGAGCAGGGATAACTATGGCTACACCTTC. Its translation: CASSLEGGSRDNYGYTF.

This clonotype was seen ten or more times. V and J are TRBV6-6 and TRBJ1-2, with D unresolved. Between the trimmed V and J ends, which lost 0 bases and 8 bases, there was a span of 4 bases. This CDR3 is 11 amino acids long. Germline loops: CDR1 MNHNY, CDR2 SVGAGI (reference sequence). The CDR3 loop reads CASSYSSGYTF. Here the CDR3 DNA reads TGTGCCAGCAGTTACTCGAGCGGCTACACCTTC.

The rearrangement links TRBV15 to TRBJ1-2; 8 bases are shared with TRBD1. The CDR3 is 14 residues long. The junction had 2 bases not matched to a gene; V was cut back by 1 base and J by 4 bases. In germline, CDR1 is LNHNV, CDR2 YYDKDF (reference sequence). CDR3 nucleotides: TGTGCCACCAGCAGAGGACAGGGGCTCTATGGCTACACCTTC. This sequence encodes CATSRGQGLYGYTF.

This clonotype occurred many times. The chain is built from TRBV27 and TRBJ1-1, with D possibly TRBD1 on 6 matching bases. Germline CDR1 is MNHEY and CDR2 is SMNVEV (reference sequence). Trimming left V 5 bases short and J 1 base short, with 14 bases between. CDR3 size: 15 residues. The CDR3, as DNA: TGTGCCAGCAGTACCCGCGGGGGCGAGAACACTGAAGCTTTCTTT. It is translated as CASSTRGGENTEAFF.

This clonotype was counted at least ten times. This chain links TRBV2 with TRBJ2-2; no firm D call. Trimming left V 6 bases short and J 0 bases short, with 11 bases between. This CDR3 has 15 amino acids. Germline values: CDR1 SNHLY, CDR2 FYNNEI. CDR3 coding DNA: TGTGCCAGCAGGTCCGGCATCGCGAACACCGGGGAGCTGTTTTTT. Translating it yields CASRSGIANTGELFF.

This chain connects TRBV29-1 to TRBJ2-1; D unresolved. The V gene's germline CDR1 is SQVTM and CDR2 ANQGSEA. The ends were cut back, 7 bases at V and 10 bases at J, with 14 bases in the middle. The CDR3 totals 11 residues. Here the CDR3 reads CSGRLQHEQFF. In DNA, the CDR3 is TGCAGCGGCCGCCTCCAGCACGAGCAGTTCTTC.

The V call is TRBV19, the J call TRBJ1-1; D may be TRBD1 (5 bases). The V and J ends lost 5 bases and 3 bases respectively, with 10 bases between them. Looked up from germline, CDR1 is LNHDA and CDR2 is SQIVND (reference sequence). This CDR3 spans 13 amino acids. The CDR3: CASSVGPHTEAFF. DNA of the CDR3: TGTGCCAGTAGTGTGGGACCCCACACTGAAGCTTTCTTT.

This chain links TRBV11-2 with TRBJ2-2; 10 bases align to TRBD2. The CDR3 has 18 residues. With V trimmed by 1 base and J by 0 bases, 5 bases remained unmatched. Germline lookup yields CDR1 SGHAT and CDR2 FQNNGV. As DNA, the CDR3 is TGTGCCAGCAGCTTAGTCAGCGGGGGGGCCGCGAACACCGGGGAGCTGTTTTTT. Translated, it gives CASSLVSGGAANTGELFF.

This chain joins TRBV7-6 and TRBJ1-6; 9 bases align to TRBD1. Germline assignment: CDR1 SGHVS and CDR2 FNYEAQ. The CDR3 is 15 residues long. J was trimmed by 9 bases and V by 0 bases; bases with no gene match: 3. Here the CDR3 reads CASSLAGTGSSPLHF. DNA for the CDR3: TGTGCCAGCAGCTTAGCTGGGACAGGGTCTTCACCCCTCCACTTT. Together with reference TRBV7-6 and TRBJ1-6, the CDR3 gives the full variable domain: GAGVSQSPRYKVTKRGQDVALRCDPISGHVSLYWYRQALGQGPEFLTYFNYEAQQDKSGLPNDRFSAERPEGSISTLTIQRTEQRDSAMYRCASSLAGTGSSPLHFGNGTRLTVT.

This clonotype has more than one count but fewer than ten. This chain's CDR3 is CASSLGILYSGANVLTF. CDR3 DNA sequence: TGTGCCAGCAGCTTAGGAATTTTATACTCTGGGGCCAACGTCCTGACTTTC. The chain employs TRBV7-9 and TRBJ2-6; D unresolved. Germline lookup yields CDR1 SEHNR and CDR2 FQNEAQ (reference sequence). Between the trimmed V and J ends, which lost 1 base and 0 bases, there was a span of 10 bases. The CDR3 runs 17 residues.

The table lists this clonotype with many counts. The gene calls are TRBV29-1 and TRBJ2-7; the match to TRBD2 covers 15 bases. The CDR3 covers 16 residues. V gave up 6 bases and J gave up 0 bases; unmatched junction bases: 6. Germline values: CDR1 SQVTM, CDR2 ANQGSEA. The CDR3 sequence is CSVRTGLAGGSYEQYF. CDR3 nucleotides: TGCAGCGTAAGAACGGGACTAGCGGGAGGCTCCTACGAGCAGTACTTC.

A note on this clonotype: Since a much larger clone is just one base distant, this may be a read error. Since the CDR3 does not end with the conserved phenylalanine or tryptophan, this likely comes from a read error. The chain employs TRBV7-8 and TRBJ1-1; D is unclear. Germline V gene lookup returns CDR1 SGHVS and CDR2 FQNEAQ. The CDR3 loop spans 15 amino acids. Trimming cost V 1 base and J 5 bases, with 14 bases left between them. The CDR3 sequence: CASSLDVAWGTEAFL. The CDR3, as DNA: TGTGCCAGCAGCTTAGATGTGGCTTGGGGAACTGAAGCTTTCCTT.

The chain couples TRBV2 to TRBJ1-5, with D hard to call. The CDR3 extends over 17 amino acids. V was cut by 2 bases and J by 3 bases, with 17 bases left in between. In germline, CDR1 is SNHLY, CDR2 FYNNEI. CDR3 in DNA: TGTGCCAGCAGTGAAACTCCCAGATGGGGTGACAATCAGCCCCAGCATTTT. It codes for CASSETPRWGDNQPQHF.

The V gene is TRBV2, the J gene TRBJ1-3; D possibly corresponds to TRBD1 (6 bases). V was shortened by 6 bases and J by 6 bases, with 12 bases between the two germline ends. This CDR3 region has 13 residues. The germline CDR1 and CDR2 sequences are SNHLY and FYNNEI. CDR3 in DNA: TGTGCCAGCAGACAGGGAGGTGTAAACACCATATATTTT. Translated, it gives CASRQGGVNTIYF.

In nucleotides, the CDR3 is TGTGCCAGCAAGGCGGAAGACACAGATACGCAGTATTTT. Translation gives CASKAEDTDTQYF. The rearrangement uses TRBV7-3 and TRBJ2-3; D gene uncertain. The germline CDR1 and CDR2 sequences are SGHTA and FQGTGA. The CDR3 has 13 amino acids. V gave up 7 bases and J gave up 2 bases, with 10 bases separating them.

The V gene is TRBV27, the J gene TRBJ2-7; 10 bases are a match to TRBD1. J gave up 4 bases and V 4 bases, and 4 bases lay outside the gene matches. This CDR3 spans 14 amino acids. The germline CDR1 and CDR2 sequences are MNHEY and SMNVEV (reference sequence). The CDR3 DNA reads TGTGCCAGCAGTTACGGACAGGGGGTTTACGAGCAGTACTTC. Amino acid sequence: CASSYGQGVYEQYF.

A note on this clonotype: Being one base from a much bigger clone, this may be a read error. The CDR3 sequence is CASSPAVGANVLTF. CDR3 sequence (DNA): TGTGCCAGCAGTCCAGCCGTTGGGGCCAACGTCCTGACTTTC. V is TRBV9 and J is TRBJ2-6; D is unclear. This CDR3 contains 14 residues. Germline V lookup: CDR1 SGDLS, CDR2 YYNGEE. V was trimmed by 5 bases and J by 3 bases, leaving 9 bases between them.

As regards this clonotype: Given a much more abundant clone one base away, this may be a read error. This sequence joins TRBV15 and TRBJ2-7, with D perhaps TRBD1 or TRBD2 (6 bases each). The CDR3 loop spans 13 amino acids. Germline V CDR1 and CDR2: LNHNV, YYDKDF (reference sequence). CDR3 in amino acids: CATSRDHRGEQHF. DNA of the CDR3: TGTGCCACCAGCAGAGATCATAGGGGGGAGCAGCACTTC. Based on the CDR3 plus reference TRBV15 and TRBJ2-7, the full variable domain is DAMVIQNPRYQVTQFGKPVTLSCSQTLNHNVMYWYQQKSSQAPKLLFHYYDKDFNNEADTPDNFQSRRPNTSFCFLDIRSPGLGDTAMYLCATSRDHRGEQHFGPGTRLTVT.

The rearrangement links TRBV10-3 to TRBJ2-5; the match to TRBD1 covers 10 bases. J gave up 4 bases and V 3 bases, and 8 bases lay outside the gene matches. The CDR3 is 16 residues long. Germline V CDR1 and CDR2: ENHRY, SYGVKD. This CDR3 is CAISDSRQGAGETQYF. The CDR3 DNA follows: TGTGCCATCAGTGATTCGCGACAGGGGGCGGGAGAGACCCAGTACTTC.

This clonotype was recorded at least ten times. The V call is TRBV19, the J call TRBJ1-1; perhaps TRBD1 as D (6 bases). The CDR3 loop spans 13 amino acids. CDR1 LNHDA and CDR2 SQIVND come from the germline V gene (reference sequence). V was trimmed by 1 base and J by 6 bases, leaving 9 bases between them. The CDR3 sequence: CASSIVRGPEAFF. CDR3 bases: TGTGCCAGTAGTATAGTTCGGGGGCCTGAAGCTTTCTTT.